The present T cell receptor (beta chain) was sequenced within a study of neurological immune-mediated disorders. The cDNA came from 5'RACE with 10-nucleotide random UMIs. The authors obtained over 170 million TCR-beta sequences from 15-18 subjects per sequencing run. TCRdb used MiXCR to reprocess the 5' RACE reads, holding one entry per CDR3 protein. The data hold fewer than 45,000 distinct CDR3 sequences, with under 6.5% observed a single time. This clonotype came up many times. Its target is unknown. General study results and limits: HTLV-1-associated myelopathy had the most TCR clonal expansion, and multiple sclerosis had the least, less than healthy controls.

The trim removed 0 bases at V and 5 bases at J, leaving 5 bases unmatched. There are 14 residues in the CDR3. Germline V lookup: CDR1 DFQATT, CDR2 SNEGSKA (reference sequence). The specimen sequenced was CD4+ T cells from blood. The clonotype originates from a woman in her thirties or forties in good health. V is TRBV20-1 and J is TRBJ2-7; 9 bases fit TRBD2. This chain's CDR3 is CSARDAGGLDEQYF. CDR3 in DNA: TGCAGTGCTAGAGATGCGGGAGGGCTTGACGAGCAGTACTTC.